This T cell receptor beta chain was sequenced for a study of blood T cells in healthy people across ages. After removal of 2 bases from V and 4 bases from J, the junction contained 9 bases not matched to a gene. CDR3 length: 16 residues. CDR1 and CDR2 from the germline V gene are MNHNY and SVGAGI (reference sequence). This clonotype was seen only a few times. Together with a sample-barcoded 5' primer, a J-beta primer mix was included in a second PCR lasting 7 to 11 cycles. TCRdb re-called the 5' RACE reads with MiXCR, one entry per CDR3 protein. The sample carries about 930,000 distinct CDR3 sequences, approximately 32% recorded once. These data were likewise used in another study, on T cells of mothers and their children. That source notes: For the second PCR, the M1S primer put in sample barcodes and 2-4 random nucleotides.

Sample: blood. The chain recombines TRBV6-6 with TRBJ2-7; 9 bases fit TRBD2. The receptor was derived from a middle-aged woman in good health. CDR3 residues: CASSYPWASGDYEQYF. Written as DNA, the CDR3 is TGTGCCAGCAGTTACCCCTGGGCTAGCGGGGATTACGAGCAGTACTTC.